This T cell receptor beta chain is from a study of CXCR3-negative and CXCR3-positive naive CD8 T cells. Sorts that each held 270,000 or so cells were run in triplicate for every CD8+ T cell subset. Study-level points and caveats: Compared with CXCR3-negative naive cells, CXCR3-positive naive cells showed more hydrophobic TRB CDR3s.

As to this clonotype: Antigen specificity is unknown.

Carrying UMI labels, the TRB cDNA libraries were prepared through 5' RACE. TCRdb reprocessed the 5' RACE reads and keeps a single row for each CDR3 protein, giving no DNA. The sample features some 130,000 distinct CDR3 sequences, with approximately 0.51% in its top ten. This CDR3 has 11 amino acids. Germline CDR1 KGHSY, CDR2 FQNENV. The sequence was obtained from a human donor in good health. Some clones in this sample may be carry-over from other donors' samples. The sequenced material came from naive CXCR3- CD8+ T cells from blood. As for subset: CD45RO-CCR7+CD27+CD95- naive CD8+ T cells lacking CXCR3 (TNR3-). The rearrangement links TRBV16 to TRBJ1-1; TCRdb proposes TRBD1, but this gene call is untestable without DNA. The CDR3 sequence: CASSLTGGAFF.